Following are 10 T cell receptor beta chains from one sample sequenced in a study of a mutant IDH1 vaccine in newly diagnosed glioma. Antigen specificity for these receptors is unknown. Some clones are missing from TCRdb's copy, which holds only in-frame ones; the method was immunoSEQ multiplex PCR. The sample has 25,000 or so clones; roughly 84% are singletons. Documented time point: week 5, during vaccination. Vaccination used 300 ug of mutant IDH1 20-mer peptide per dose, with topical imiquimod. Material: PBMCs, obtained from a glioma patient whose treatment included an IDH1 peptide vaccine. These receptor sequences come from a man aged 35-49 years with glioma. Some clones in this sample may be carry-over from other donors' samples.

The genes are TRBV7-2 and TRBJ2-5, with D possibly matching TRBD1 (5 bases). There are 14 residues in the CDR3. Trimming took off 2 bases at V and 2 bases at J, with 9 bases between the two ends. CDR1 is SGHTA, CDR2 FQGNSA, per germline. This CDR3 reads CASSLQPGQETQYF. The CDR3 nucleotides are TGTGCCAGCAGCTTACAACCAGGGCAAGAGACCCAGTACTTC.

The table lists this clone with a count of one. The CDR3 loop reads CASSPWASGGQETQYF. The CDR3 nucleotides are TGCGCCAGCAGCCCGTGGGCTAGCGGGGGGCAAGAGACCCAGTACTTC. This sequence joins TRBV5-1 and TRBJ2-5; 11 bases match TRBD2. CDR3 length: 16 amino acids. V shed 4 bases and J 2 bases; nucleotides not matched to a gene: 7. Per the germline V gene, CDR1 is SGHRS and CDR2 is YFSETQ.

The chain combines TRBV5-5 with TRBJ2-7; D remains unclear. Trimming left V 5 bases short and J 2 bases short, with 20 bases between. The CDR3 runs to 16 residues. CDR1 is SGHKS and CDR2 is YYEKEE in the germline V gene (reference sequence). CDR3 in DNA: TGTGCCAGCAGTGCGCACGGCGGAACAGACCCCTACGAGCAGTACTTC. It yields the protein CASSAHGGTDPYEQYF.

The chain employs TRBV10-3 and TRBJ2-3; D is undetermined. CDR1 ENHRY and CDR2 SYGVKD come from the germline V gene. The V and J ends lost 6 bases and 1 base respectively, with 14 bases between them. The CDR3 has 15 residues. The CDR3: CAISSDPVRTDTQYF. In DNA, the CDR3 is TGTGCCATCAGCTCCGACCCGGTACGCACAGATACGCAGTATTTT.

The rearrangement uses TRBV5-1 and TRBJ1-1; D uncertain. Germline CDR1 and CDR2: SGHRS and YFSETQ. With 0 bases removed from V and 1 base from J, the gap between germline ends came to 10 bases. CDR3 length: 15 amino acids. CDR3 in amino acids: CASSLVVGENTEAFF. The CDR3 DNA follows: TGCGCCAGCAGCTTGGTTGTAGGTGAGAACACTGAAGCTTTCTTT.

The chain combines TRBV5-1 with TRBJ2-7, with 8 bases that match TRBD1. The CDR3 is 16 amino acids. The trim removed 2 bases at V and 0 bases at J, leaving 7 bases unmatched. Germline lookup yields CDR1 SGHRS and CDR2 YFSETQ. The DNA of the CDR3 is TGCGCCAGCAGCTTAGGTACAGGGGGAAGCTCCTACGAGCAGTACTTC. Its translation is CASSLGTGGSSYEQYF. Complete variable domain (other parts from reference TRBV5-1 and TRBJ2-7): KAGVTQTPRYLIKTRGQQVTLSCSPISGHRSVSWYQQTPGQGLQFLFEYFSETQRNKGNFPGRFSGRQFSNSRSEMNVSTLELGDSALYLCASSLGTGGSSYEQYFGPGTRLTVT.

A few counts support this clone. CDR3 coding DNA: TGTGCCAGCAGTTACGAGTGGGGGGCGTCTGCTGAAGCTTTCTTT. Its protein is CASSYEWGASAEAFF. This chain uses TRBV6-5 with TRBJ1-1; D may be TRBD1 (6 bases). The CDR3 is 15 amino acids. CDR1 and CDR2 from the germline V gene are MNHEY and SVGAGI. Deletions cut 2 bases from V and 6 bases from J, with 16 bases between.

The V call is TRBV5-1, the J call TRBJ2-1; possibly TRBD1 for D (6 bases). The CDR3 length is 15 residues. V was trimmed by 0 bases and J by 4 bases, leaving 11 bases between them. Germline values: CDR1 SGHRS, CDR2 YFSETQ. The CDR3 DNA sequence: TGCGCCAGCAGCTTGGGGCAGGGGTATTACAATGAGCAGTTCTTC. Translation: CASSLGQGYYNEQFF.

The chain combines TRBV6-5 with TRBJ2-3, with 8 bases matching TRBD1. V lost 6 bases, J lost 0 bases, and 5 bases stayed unmatched. CDR1 is MNHEY, CDR2 SVGAGI, per germline. This CDR3 contains 15 residues. CDR3 sequence (DNA): TGTGCCAGCAGCACCCGGACAGGGAGCACAGATACGCAGTATTTT. It is translated as CASSTRTGSTDTQYF.

V is TRBV28 and J is TRBJ1-5, with a tentative D call TRBD1 (6 bases). Germline-derived CDR1 and CDR2 are MDHEN and SYDVKM. With 4 bases removed from V and 7 bases from J, the gap between germline ends came to 14 bases. The CDR3 is 14 residues long. This CDR3 is CASSSIQGTQPQHF. The CDR3 DNA follows: TGTGCCAGCAGTTCCATACAGGGAACACAGCCCCAGCATTTT.